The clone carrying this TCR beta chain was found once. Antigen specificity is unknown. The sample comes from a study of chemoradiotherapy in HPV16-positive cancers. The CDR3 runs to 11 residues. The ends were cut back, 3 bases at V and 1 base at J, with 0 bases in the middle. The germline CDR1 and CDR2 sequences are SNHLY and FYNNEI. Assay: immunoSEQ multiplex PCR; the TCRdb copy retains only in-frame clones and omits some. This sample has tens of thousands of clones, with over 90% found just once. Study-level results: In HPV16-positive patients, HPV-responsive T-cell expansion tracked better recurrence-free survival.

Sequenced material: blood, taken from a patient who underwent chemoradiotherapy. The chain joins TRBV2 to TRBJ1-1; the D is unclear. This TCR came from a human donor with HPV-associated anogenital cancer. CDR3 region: CASSENTEAFF. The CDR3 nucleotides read TGTGCCAGCAGTGAGAACACTGAAGCTTTCTTT.